This T cell receptor (beta chain) was found in a study of blood T cell repertoires in COVID-19. Study details: COVID-19 samples collected from the United States, Italy and Spain covered acute and convalescent phases. PBMCs, B-cell-depleted T cells, or T cells provided the cDNA or gDNA that made up the material.

Germline assignment: CDR1 SGHVS and CDR2 FQNEAQ. J was trimmed by 7 bases and V by 2 bases; bases with no gene match: 14. The CDR3 is made up of 18 amino acids. The authors' processing: Amplification with reference gene primers provided the estimates of nucleated cell counts. Here immunoSEQ multiplex PCR was the method, and the copy in TCRdb shows in-frame clones only, minus some. The D gene and trimming were derived from the DNA, and the V and J assignments and clone size from that table. The table includes 140,000 to 150,000 clones, roughly 90% detected once. This clonotype originated in a man aged 70 or older with acute or convalescent COVID-19. V and J are TRBV7-8 and TRBJ2-1, with 10 positions matching TRBD2. Input material: peripheral blood. The CDR3 nucleotides read TGTGCCAGCAGCTTACCTCCTAGGCTAGCGGGAGTAAGAAATGAGCAGTTCTTC. Its translation is CASSLPPRLAGVRNEQFF.